A selection of T cell receptor beta chains follows, all from one sample in a study of T cell repertoires in cytomegalovirus infection. MiXCR, run by TCRdb on the reads, gives a single entry per CDR3 protein. The sample has 100,000 to 150,000 distinct CDR3 sequences; 7% to 9.5% are singletons. The specimen was PBMCs. The source of these receptors is a human donor in good health (CMV status not recorded). Some clones in this sample may be carry-over from other donors' samples. Each CDR3 is given with its conserved first and last residue. D genes are given only for firm matches. For some rows the clone size is stated as once, few or many, or as a class when expanded; others skip it.

D gene: TRBD1
clone size: many
J gene: TRBJ1-6
V gene: TRBV7-2
CDR3 protein: CASSPGQGAYTLHF
CDR3 DNA: TGTGCCAGCAGCCCCGGACAGGGGGCCTACACCCTCCACTTT

D gene: .
clone size: many
J gene: TRBJ2-3
V gene: TRBV7-2
CDR3 protein: CASSLGDSWAQYF
CDR3 DNA: TGTGCCAGCAGCTTAGGGGATTCCTGGGCGCAGTATTTT

D gene: .
clone size: .
J gene: TRBJ2-5
V gene: TRBV7-9
CDR3 protein: CASSLTLGKETQYF
CDR3 DNA: TGTGCCAGCAGCTTGACACTAGGGAAAGAGACCCAGTACTTC

D gene: .
clone size: many
J gene: TRBJ1-6
V gene: TRBV7-2
CDR3 protein: CASRGDMNSPLHF
CDR3 DNA: TGTGCCAGCAGAGGGGACATGAATTCACCCCTCCACTTT

D gene: .
clone size: many
J gene: TRBJ1-2
V gene: TRBV7-8
CDR3 protein: CASSSPGAALYGYTF
CDR3 DNA: TGTGCCAGCAGCTCCCCAGGGGCCGCACTTTATGGCTACACCTTC

D gene: TRBD2
clone size: .
J gene: TRBJ2-1
V gene: TRBV6-5
CDR3 protein: CASSAYWTSGGRSSYNEQFF
CDR3 DNA: TGTGCCAGCAGTGCCTACTGGACTAGCGGGGGGCGGAGCTCCTACAATGAGCAGTTCTTC

D gene: .
clone size: few
J gene: TRBJ2-1
V gene: TRBV12-3/TRBV12-4
CDR3 protein: CASSPRLVEQFF
CDR3 DNA: TGTGCCAGCAGTCCCCGCTTGGTGGAGCAGTTCTTC

D gene: .
clone size: .
J gene: TRBJ1-2
V gene: TRBV2
CDR3 protein: CASSATVWGYTF
CDR3 DNA: TGTGCCAGCAGTGCGACAGTTTGGGGCTACACCTTC

D gene: .
clone size: few
J gene: TRBJ2-3
V gene: TRBV7-2
CDR3 protein: CASSLAITADTQYF
CDR3 DNA: TGTGCCAGCAGCTTAGCCATAACCGCAGATACGCAGTATTTT

D gene: .
clone size: many
J gene: TRBJ1-1
V gene: TRBV12-3/TRBV12-4
CDR3 protein: CASSPVTLNTEAFF
CDR3 DNA: TGTGCCAGCAGTCCGGTTACATTGAACACTGAAGCTTTCTTT

D gene: .
clone size: many
J gene: TRBJ2-3
V gene: TRBV6-6
CDR3 protein: CASSYGGADTQYF
CDR3 DNA: TGTGCCAGCAGTTACGGTGGGGCAGATACGCAGTATTTT

D gene: TRBD1
clone size: few
J gene: TRBJ1-1
V gene: TRBV29-1
CDR3 protein: CSVGQGINTEAFF
CDR3 DNA: TGCAGCGTAGGACAGGGAATAAACACTGAAGCTTTCTTT

D gene: TRBD1
clone size: few
J gene: TRBJ1-1
V gene: TRBV28
CDR3 protein: CASRPGQGGRETFF
CDR3 DNA: TGTGCCAGCAGGCCGGGACAGGGGGGTCGGGAGACTTTCTTT

D gene: .
clone size: few
J gene: TRBJ2-4
V gene: TRBV6-5
CDR3 protein: CASSYSKGLAGAPAKNIQYF
CDR3 DNA: TGTGCCAGCAGTTACTCAAAGGGCTTAGCAGGGGCGCCCGCCAAAAACATTCAGTACTTC

D gene: .
clone size: many
J gene: TRBJ2-1
V gene: TRBV7-9
CDR3 protein: CASSSPGRNYNEQFF
CDR3 DNA: TGTGCCAGCAGCTCCCCAGGGAGGAACTACAATGAGCAGTTCTTC

D gene: TRBD2
clone size: few
J gene: TRBJ2-5
V gene: TRBV4-1
CDR3 protein: CASSQLGLVVETQYF
CDR3 DNA: TGCGCCAGCAGCCAGTTGGGACTAGTCGTAGAGACCCAGTACTTC

D gene: TRBD1
clone size: few
J gene: TRBJ1-5
V gene: TRBV2
CDR3 protein: CASDQGGNQPQHF
CDR3 DNA: TGTGCCAGCGATCAGGGGGGGAATCAGCCCCAGCATTTT

D gene: .
clone size: .
J gene: TRBJ1-5
V gene: TRBV19
CDR3 protein: CASSIPGFNQPQHF
CDR3 DNA: TGTGCCAGTAGTATTCCGGGTTTCAATCAGCCCCAGCATTTT

D gene: .
clone size: .
J gene: TRBJ1-1
V gene: TRBV30
CDR3 protein: CAWSVGAEAFF
CDR3 DNA: TGTGCCTGGAGTGTGGGGGCTGAAGCTTTCTTT

D gene: .
clone size: many
J gene: TRBJ1-5
V gene: TRBV7-2
CDR3 protein: CASSLESGRNQPQHF
CDR3 DNA: TGTGCCAGCAGCTTAGAGTCAGGGCGTAATCAGCCCCAGCATTTT

D gene: TRBD2
clone size: .
J gene: TRBJ2-1
V gene: TRBV5-1
CDR3 protein: CASSLVAGGPYNEQFF
CDR3 DNA: TGCGCCAGCAGCTTGGTTGCGGGGGGCCCCTACAATGAGCAGTTCTTC

D gene: .
clone size: once
J gene: TRBJ2-7
V gene: TRBV5-1
CDR3 protein: CASSPMALTYEQYF
CDR3 DNA: TGCGCCAGCAGCCCTATGGCATTGACCTACGAGCAGTACTTC

D gene: .
clone size: many
J gene: TRBJ2-7
V gene: TRBV11-1
CDR3 protein: CASRGATTYEQYF
CDR3 DNA: TGTGCCAGCCGCGGGGCAACAACCTACGAGCAGTACTTC

D gene: TRBD2
clone size: .
J gene: TRBJ2-1
V gene: TRBV27
CDR3 protein: CASSLGGGLFNEQFF
CDR3 DNA: TGTGCCAGCAGTTTAGGCGGGGGGCTTTTCAATGAGCAGTTCTTC

D gene: TRBD1
clone size: many
J gene: TRBJ1-6
V gene: TRBV20-1
CDR3 protein: CSARDWVGTGGNSPLHF
CDR3 DNA: TGCAGTGCTAGAGATTGGGTGGGGACAGGTGGAAATTCACCCCTCCACTTT

D gene: .
clone size: many
J gene: TRBJ2-2
V gene: TRBV7-2
CDR3 protein: CASSPSANTGELFF
CDR3 DNA: TGTGCCAGCAGCCCCTCCGCGAACACCGGGGAGCTGTTTTTT

D gene: TRBD2
clone size: few
J gene: TRBJ2-7
V gene: TRBV5-1
CDR3 protein: CASGLAGGTRNEQYF
CDR3 DNA: TGCGCCAGCGGACTAGCGGGGGGCACTCGGAACGAGCAGTACTTC

D gene: .
clone size: many
J gene: TRBJ2-5
V gene: TRBV12-3/TRBV12-4
CDR3 protein: CASSLTGTLQETQYF
CDR3 DNA: TGTGCCAGCAGTTTAACCGGGACTCTACAAGAGACCCAGTACTTC

D gene: TRBD1
clone size: many
J gene: TRBJ2-7
V gene: TRBV6-2/TRBV6-3
CDR3 protein: CASSPLDRDYEQYF
CDR3 DNA: TGTGCCAGCAGTCCGCTCGACAGGGACTACGAGCAGTACTTC

D gene: TRBD1
clone size: many
J gene: TRBJ1-1
V gene: TRBV12-3/TRBV12-4
CDR3 protein: CASSRQGGNTEAFF
CDR3 DNA: TGTGCCAGCAGTCGACAGGGGGGGAACACTGAAGCTTTCTTT

D gene: .
clone size: few
J gene: TRBJ1-1
V gene: TRBV20-1
CDR3 protein: CSARGVTGNTEAFF
CDR3 DNA: TGCAGTGCTAGAGGGGTGACGGGGAACACTGAAGCTTTCTTT

D gene: .
clone size: many
J gene: TRBJ1-5
V gene: TRBV19
CDR3 protein: CASSGGLIGNQPQHF
CDR3 DNA: TGTGCCAGCAGTGGAGGGCTTATAGGCAATCAGCCCCAGCATTTT

D gene: TRBD1
clone size: many
J gene: TRBJ2-1
V gene: TRBV6-4
CDR3 protein: CASSTTGTGYNEQFF
CDR3 DNA: TGTGCCAGCAGTACCACCGGGACAGGGTACAATGAGCAGTTCTTC

D gene: TRBD2
clone size: many
J gene: TRBJ2-1
V gene: TRBV10-3
CDR3 protein: CAISAGLGGGSGGSISHEQFF
CDR3 DNA: TGTGCCATCAGTGCGGGGCTAGGAGGGGGTAGCGGGGGCTCCATCTCCCATGAGCAGTTCTTC

D gene: .
clone size: few
J gene: TRBJ2-5
V gene: TRBV29-1
CDR3 protein: CSVLTYQGETQYF
CDR3 DNA: TGCAGCGTTTTGACATACCAGGGGGAGACCCAGTACTTC

D gene: .
clone size: many
J gene: TRBJ1-2
V gene: TRBV19
CDR3 protein: CASKATSGDYGYTF
CDR3 DNA: TGTGCCAGTAAGGCAACCTCAGGCGACTATGGCTACACCTTC

D gene: .
clone size: many
J gene: TRBJ1-1
V gene: TRBV5-5
CDR3 protein: CASSLRPSEAFF
CDR3 DNA: TGTGCCAGCAGCTTGAGACCGAGTGAAGCTTTCTTT

D gene: TRBD1
clone size: many
J gene: TRBJ1-2
V gene: TRBV7-2
CDR3 protein: CASSPDRAGYTF
CDR3 DNA: TGTGCCAGCAGCCCCGACAGGGCTGGCTACACCTTC

D gene: .
clone size: many
J gene: TRBJ1-5
V gene: TRBV4-2
CDR3 protein: CASSQDSNQPQHF
CDR3 DNA: TGTGCCAGCAGCCAGGACTCTAATCAGCCCCAGCATTTT

D gene: .
clone size: many
J gene: TRBJ2-2
V gene: TRBV5-1
CDR3 protein: CASSFMRPDRNTGELFF
CDR3 DNA: TGCGCCAGCAGCTTTATGAGGCCAGATCGGAACACCGGGGAGCTGTTTTTT

D gene: TRBD2
clone size: many
J gene: TRBJ2-3
V gene: TRBV4-2
CDR3 protein: CASSLTSGGAEEQYF
CDR3 DNA: TGTGCCAGCAGCTTGACTAGCGGGGGGGCAGAGGAGCAGTATTTT